This entry concerns a single TCR beta chain. Its antigen is as yet unknown. This sample is drawn from a study of T cell repertoires in cytomegalovirus infection. TCRdb independently ran MiXCR on the reads; one entry per CDR3 protein. The sample has about 890,000 distinct CDR3 sequences; 30% to 40% are singletons. Trimming cost V 2 bases and J 2 bases, with 12 bases left between them. The CDR3 length is 15 residues. CDR1 is MNHEY, CDR2 SVGAGI, per germline. V usage is TRBV6-5 and J usage is TRBJ2-5; a weak D match, TRBD1 (6 bases). The source was cultured CD8+ T cells from PBMCs, collected from culture after CMV antigen stimulation. The TCR sequence derives from a human donor in good health (CMV status not recorded). Some clones in this sample may be carry-over from other donors' samples. The CDR3 nucleotides are TGTGCCAGCAGTTACCACCAACAGGGTCAAGAGACCCAGTACTTC. Its protein is CASSYHQQGQETQYF.